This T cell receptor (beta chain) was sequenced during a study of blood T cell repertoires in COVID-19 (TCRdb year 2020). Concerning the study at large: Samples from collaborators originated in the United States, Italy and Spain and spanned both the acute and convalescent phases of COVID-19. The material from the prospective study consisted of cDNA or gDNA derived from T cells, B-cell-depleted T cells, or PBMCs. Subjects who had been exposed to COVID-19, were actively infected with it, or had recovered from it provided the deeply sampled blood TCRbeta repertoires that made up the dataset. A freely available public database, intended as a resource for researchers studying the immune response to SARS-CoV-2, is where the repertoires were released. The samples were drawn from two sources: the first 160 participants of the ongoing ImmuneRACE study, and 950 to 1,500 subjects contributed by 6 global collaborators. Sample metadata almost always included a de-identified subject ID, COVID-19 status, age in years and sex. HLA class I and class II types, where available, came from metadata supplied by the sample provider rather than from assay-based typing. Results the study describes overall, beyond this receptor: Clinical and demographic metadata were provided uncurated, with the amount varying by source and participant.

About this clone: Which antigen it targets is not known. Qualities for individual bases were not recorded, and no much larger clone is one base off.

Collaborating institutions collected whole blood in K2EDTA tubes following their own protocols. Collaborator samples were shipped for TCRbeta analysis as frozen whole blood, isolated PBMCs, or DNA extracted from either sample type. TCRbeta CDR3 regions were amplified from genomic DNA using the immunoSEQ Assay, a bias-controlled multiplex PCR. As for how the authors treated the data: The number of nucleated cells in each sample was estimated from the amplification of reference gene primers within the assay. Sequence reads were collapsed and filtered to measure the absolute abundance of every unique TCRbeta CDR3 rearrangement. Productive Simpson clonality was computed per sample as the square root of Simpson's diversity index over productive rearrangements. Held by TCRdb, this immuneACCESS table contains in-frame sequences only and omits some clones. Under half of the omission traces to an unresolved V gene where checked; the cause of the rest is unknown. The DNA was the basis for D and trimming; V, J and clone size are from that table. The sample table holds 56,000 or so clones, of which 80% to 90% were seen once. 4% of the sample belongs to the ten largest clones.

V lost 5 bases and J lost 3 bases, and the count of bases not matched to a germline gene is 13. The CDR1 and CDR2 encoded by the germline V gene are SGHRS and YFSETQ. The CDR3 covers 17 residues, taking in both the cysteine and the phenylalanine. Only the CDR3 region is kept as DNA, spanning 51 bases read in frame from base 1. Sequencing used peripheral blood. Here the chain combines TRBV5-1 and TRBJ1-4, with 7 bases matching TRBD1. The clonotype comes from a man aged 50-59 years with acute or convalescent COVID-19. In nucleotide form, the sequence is TGCGCCAGCAGAAGACAGGGCGATATGGCCTCTAATGAAAAACTGTTTTTT. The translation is CASRRQGDMASNEKLFF.